A selection of T cell receptor beta chains follows, all from one sample in a study of blood T cell repertoires in COVID-19. Repertoires were generated with immunoSEQ multiplex PCR, while TCRdb's copy carries only in-frame clones and drops some. The data show roughly 350,000 clones, around nine tenths seen once. The specimen sequenced was peripheral blood. The receptors were gathered from a woman in her forties or fifties with active or convalescent COVID-19. Each CDR3 is given with its conserved first and last residue. D genes are given only for firm matches. Only part of the rows carry a size: once, few, many, or a class if the clone is expanded.

CDR3 protein: CASSQDSVRLAGVTEQETQYF
CDR3 DNA: TGTGCCAGCAGCCAAGATTCTGTCCGACTAGCGGGAGTAACGGAACAAGAGACCCAGTACTTC
D gene: TRBD2
clone size: .
J gene: TRBJ2-5
V gene: TRBV3-1/TRBV3-2

CDR3 protein: CASSSQTGLAGGPATGELFF
CDR3 DNA: TGTGCCAGCAGCTCACAAACCGGACTAGCGGGAGGGCCGGCCACCGGGGAGCTGTTTTTT
D gene: TRBD2
clone size: .
J gene: TRBJ2-2
V gene: TRBV9

CDR3 protein: CASSPATGVGYTF
CDR3 DNA: TGTGCCAGCAGCCCGGCGACAGGGGTAGGCTACACCTTC
D gene: TRBD1
clone size: .
J gene: TRBJ1-2
V gene: TRBV12-3/TRBV12-4

CDR3 protein: CASCAGLNSPLHF
CDR3 DNA: TGTGCCAGCTGCGCAGGGTTAAATTCACCCCTCCACTTT
D gene: .
clone size: .
J gene: TRBJ1-6
V gene: TRBV27

CDR3 protein: CASSLGASTGVIEQYF
CDR3 DNA: TGTGCCAGCAGCTTAGGTGCTTCGACAGGGGTAATCGAGCAGTACTTC
D gene: TRBD1
clone size: .
J gene: TRBJ2-7
V gene: TRBV7-8

CDR3 protein: CASSLSGGSTEAFF
CDR3 DNA: TGTGCCAGCAGTTTATCAGGGGGCAGCACTGAAGCTTTCTTT
D gene: TRBD1
clone size: .
J gene: TRBJ1-1
V gene: TRBV27

CDR3 protein: CASSFSVGLRGFYQPQHF
CDR3 DNA: TGTGCCAGCAGCTTTAGTGTTGGGTTGAGAGGATTTTATCAGCCCCAGCATTTT
D gene: .
clone size: once
J gene: TRBJ1-5
V gene: TRBV5-8

CDR3 protein: CASSSELSREQYF
CDR3 DNA: TGTGCCAGCAGCTCCGAACTTAGTCGGGAGCAGTACTTC
D gene: .
clone size: .
J gene: TRBJ2-7
V gene: TRBV11-2

CDR3 protein: CASTKTEEFNSPLHF
CDR3 DNA: TGTGCCAGCACCAAGACAGAAGAATTTAATTCACCCCTCCACTTT
D gene: .
clone size: .
J gene: TRBJ1-6
V gene: TRBV6-6

CDR3 protein: CASSSSGRAWETQYF
CDR3 DNA: TGTGCCAGCAGCTCTAGCGGGAGGGCCTGGGAGACCCAGTACTTC
D gene: TRBD2
clone size: .
J gene: TRBJ2-5
V gene: TRBV28

CDR3 protein: CASSDRQGYWATEAFF
CDR3 DNA: TGTGCCAGCAGTGATCGACAGGGGTATTGGGCCACTGAAGCTTTCTTT
D gene: TRBD1
clone size: .
J gene: TRBJ1-1
V gene: TRBV6-4

CDR3 protein: CASRGGSVAKNIQYF
CDR3 DNA: TGTGCCAGCAGGGGGGGGAGTGTGGCCAAAAACATTCAGTACTTC
D gene: TRBD2
clone size: once
J gene: TRBJ2-4
V gene: TRBV6-5

CDR3 protein: CASSYRDRLDQPQHF
CDR3 DNA: TGTGCCAGCAGTTACCGGGACAGGTTGGATCAGCCCCAGCATTTT
D gene: TRBD1
clone size: .
J gene: TRBJ1-5
V gene: TRBV2

CDR3 protein: CASSLSRGRGGELFF
CDR3 DNA: TGTGCCAGCAGCTTATCCAGGGGGCGCGGCGGGGAGCTGTTTTTT
D gene: TRBD1
clone size: .
J gene: TRBJ2-2
V gene: TRBV7-2

CDR3 protein: CASSLRDIHEKLFF
CDR3 DNA: TGTGCCAGCAGCTTGCGGGACATTCATGAAAAACTGTTTTTT
D gene: .
clone size: once
J gene: TRBJ1-4
V gene: TRBV5-6

CDR3 protein: CAKYDREEGSTDTQYF
CDR3 DNA: TGCGCCAAATATGACCGGGAGGAGGGTAGCACAGATACGCAGTATTTT
D gene: TRBD2
clone size: .
J gene: TRBJ2-3
V gene: TRBV10-1

CDR3 protein: CATSTAGNGYTF
CDR3 DNA: TGTGCCACCAGTACTGCGGGGAATGGCTACACCTTC
D gene: .
clone size: .
J gene: TRBJ1-2
V gene: TRBV24-1

CDR3 protein: CASSDRRERTGELFF
CDR3 DNA: TGTGCCAGCAGTGATAGGAGGGAGCGCACCGGGGAGCTGTTTTTT
D gene: .
clone size: few
J gene: TRBJ2-2
V gene: TRBV2

CDR3 protein: CAISTEGEKLFF
CDR3 DNA: TGTGCCATCAGTACCGAGGGAGAAAAACTGTTTTTT
D gene: .
clone size: once
J gene: TRBJ1-4
V gene: TRBV10-3

CDR3 protein: CASSSIAERPVEQFF
CDR3 DNA: TGTGCCAGCAGCTCAATAGCGGAGCGGCCAGTTGAGCAGTTCTTC
D gene: .
clone size: .
J gene: TRBJ2-1
V gene: TRBV5-5

CDR3 protein: CASSPGTGSYEQYF
CDR3 DNA: TGTGCCAGCAGCCCCGGGACAGGGTCCTACGAGCAGTACTTC
D gene: TRBD1
clone size: .
J gene: TRBJ2-7
V gene: TRBV3-1/TRBV3-2

CDR3 protein: CASSLGGGYEQYF
CDR3 DNA: TGTGCCAGCAGCTTAGGAGGGGGCTACGAGCAGTACTTC
D gene: .
clone size: .
J gene: TRBJ2-7
V gene: TRBV7-9

CDR3 protein: CASSLMTSGVYEQYF
CDR3 DNA: TGTGCCAGCAGCTTAATGACTAGCGGAGTCTACGAGCAGTACTTC
D gene: TRBD2
clone size: .
J gene: TRBJ2-7
V gene: TRBV7-2

CDR3 protein: CASSLPQGGLDQPQHF
CDR3 DNA: TGTGCCAGCAGTTTACCTCAGGGGGGCTTGGATCAGCCCCAGCATTTT
D gene: TRBD1
clone size: .
J gene: TRBJ1-5
V gene: TRBV28

CDR3 protein: CASSLGLEGTDTQYF
CDR3 DNA: TGCGCCAGCAGCTTGGGACTAGAGGGCACAGATACGCAGTATTTT
D gene: .
clone size: .
J gene: TRBJ2-3
V gene: TRBV5-1

CDR3 protein: CASSQGGSGKFF
CDR3 DNA: TGTGCCAGCAGCCAAGGGGGTAGCGGAAAGTTCTTC
D gene: .
clone size: .
J gene: TRBJ2-1
V gene: TRBV4-2

CDR3 protein: CASSLNRDRYSGANVLTF
CDR3 DNA: TGTGCCAGCAGCTTGAACCGGGACAGGTACTCTGGGGCCAACGTCCTGACTTTC
D gene: TRBD1
clone size: .
J gene: TRBJ2-6
V gene: TRBV5-8

CDR3 protein: CASSLGVRGDTEAFF
CDR3 DNA: TGCGCCAGCAGCTTGGGTGTCAGGGGGGACACTGAAGCTTTCTTT
D gene: TRBD1
clone size: .
J gene: TRBJ1-1
V gene: TRBV5-1

CDR3 protein: CASSFLTGRGETQYF
CDR3 DNA: TGTGCCAGCAGCTTTCTCACAGGGAGGGGGGAGACCCAGTACTTC
D gene: .
clone size: .
J gene: TRBJ2-5
V gene: TRBV11-2

CDR3 protein: CASSQGYSNQPQHF
CDR3 DNA: TGTGCCAGCTCTCAGGGGTATAGCAATCAGCCCCAGCATTTT
D gene: .
clone size: few
J gene: TRBJ1-5
V gene: TRBV6-5

CDR3 protein: CASSLAGAGNTIYF
CDR3 DNA: TGTGCCAGCAGTCTGGCAGGGGCTGGAAACACCATATATTTT
D gene: .
clone size: .
J gene: TRBJ1-3
V gene: TRBV27

CDR3 protein: CALQGKDSGNQPQHF
CDR3 DNA: TGTGCCCTCCAGGGGAAGGATAGCGGCAATCAGCCCCAGCATTTT
D gene: .
clone size: few
J gene: TRBJ1-5
V gene: TRBV30

CDR3 protein: CASSIGILREFSYEQYF
CDR3 DNA: TGTGCCAGTAGTATAGGAATATTGCGGGAATTCTCCTACGAGCAGTACTTC
D gene: .
clone size: .
J gene: TRBJ2-7
V gene: TRBV19

CDR3 protein: CASSTNRQGSGYTF
CDR3 DNA: TGTGCCAGCAGTACGAACAGACAGGGGAGCGGCTACACCTTC
D gene: TRBD1
clone size: .
J gene: TRBJ1-2
V gene: TRBV6-6

CDR3 protein: CASSFLYSGRAVDEQFF
CDR3 DNA: TGTGCCAGCAGTTTTCTTTATAGCGGGAGGGCCGTAGATGAGCAGTTCTTC
D gene: TRBD2
clone size: .
J gene: TRBJ2-1
V gene: TRBV28